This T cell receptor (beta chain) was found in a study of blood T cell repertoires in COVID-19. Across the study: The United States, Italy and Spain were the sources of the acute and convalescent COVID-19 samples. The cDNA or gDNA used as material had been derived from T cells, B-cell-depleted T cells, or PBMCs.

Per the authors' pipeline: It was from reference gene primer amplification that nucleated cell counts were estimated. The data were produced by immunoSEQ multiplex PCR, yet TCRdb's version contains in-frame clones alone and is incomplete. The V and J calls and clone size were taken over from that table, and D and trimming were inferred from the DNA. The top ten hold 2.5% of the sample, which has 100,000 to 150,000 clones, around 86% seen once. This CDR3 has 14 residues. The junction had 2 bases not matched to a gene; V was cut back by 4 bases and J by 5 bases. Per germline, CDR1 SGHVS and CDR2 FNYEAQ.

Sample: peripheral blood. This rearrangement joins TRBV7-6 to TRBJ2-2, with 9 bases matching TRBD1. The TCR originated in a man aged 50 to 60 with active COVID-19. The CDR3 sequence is CASSSGQGTGELFF. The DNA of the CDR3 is TGTGCCAGCAGCTCGGGACAGGGAACCGGGGAGCTGTTTTTT.